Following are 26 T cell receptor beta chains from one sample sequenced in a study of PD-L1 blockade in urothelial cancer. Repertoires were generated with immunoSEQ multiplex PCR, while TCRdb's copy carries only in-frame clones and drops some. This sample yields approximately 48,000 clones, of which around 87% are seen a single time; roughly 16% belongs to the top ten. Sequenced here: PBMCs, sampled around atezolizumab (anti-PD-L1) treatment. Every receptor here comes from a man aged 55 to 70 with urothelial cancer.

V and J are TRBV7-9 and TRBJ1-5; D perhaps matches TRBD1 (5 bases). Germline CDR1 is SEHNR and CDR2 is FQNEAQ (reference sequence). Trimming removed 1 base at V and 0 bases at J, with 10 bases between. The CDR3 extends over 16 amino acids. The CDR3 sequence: CASSLGLQGSNQPQHF. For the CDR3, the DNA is TGTGCCAGCAGCTTAGGTCTCCAGGGTAGCAATCAGCCCCAGCATTTT.

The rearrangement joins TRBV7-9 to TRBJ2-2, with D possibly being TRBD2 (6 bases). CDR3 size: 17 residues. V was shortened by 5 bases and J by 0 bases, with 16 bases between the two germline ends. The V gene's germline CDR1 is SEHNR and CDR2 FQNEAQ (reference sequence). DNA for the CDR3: TGTGCCAGCAGCCTCATGGAGGGACGGTCGAACACCGGGGAGCTGTTTTTT. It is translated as CASSLMEGRSNTGELFF.

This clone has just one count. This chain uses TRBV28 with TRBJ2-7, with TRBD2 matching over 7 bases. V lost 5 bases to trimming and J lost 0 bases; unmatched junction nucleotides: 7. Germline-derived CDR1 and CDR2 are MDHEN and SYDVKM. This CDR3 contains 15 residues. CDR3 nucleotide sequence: TGTGCCAGCAGTAGAGCGGGGCCGAACTCCTACGAGCAGTACTTC. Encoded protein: CASSRAGPNSYEQYF.

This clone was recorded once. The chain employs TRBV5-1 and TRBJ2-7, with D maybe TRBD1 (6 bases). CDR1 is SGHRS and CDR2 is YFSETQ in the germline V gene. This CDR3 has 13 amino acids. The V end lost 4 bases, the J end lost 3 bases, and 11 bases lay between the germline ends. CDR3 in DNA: TGCGCCAGCAGCCCCGGGACACTCTACGAGCAGTACTTC. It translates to CASSPGTLYEQYF.

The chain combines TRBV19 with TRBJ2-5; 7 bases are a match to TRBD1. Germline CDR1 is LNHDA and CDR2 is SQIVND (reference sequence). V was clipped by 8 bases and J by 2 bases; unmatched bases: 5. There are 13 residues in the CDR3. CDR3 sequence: CASSGTAQETQYF. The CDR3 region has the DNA TGTGCCAGTTCCGGGACAGCACAAGAGACCCAGTACTTC. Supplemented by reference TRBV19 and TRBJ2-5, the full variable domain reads DGGITQSPKYLFRKEGQNVTLSCEQNLNHDAMYWYRQDPGQGLRLIYYSQIVNDFQKGDIAEGYSVSREKKESFPLTVTSAQKNPTAFYLCASSGTAQETQYFGPGTRLLVL.

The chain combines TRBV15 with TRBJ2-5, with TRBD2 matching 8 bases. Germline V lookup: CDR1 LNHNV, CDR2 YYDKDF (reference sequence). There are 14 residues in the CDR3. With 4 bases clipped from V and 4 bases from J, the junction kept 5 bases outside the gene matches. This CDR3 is CATSIVAGLETQYF. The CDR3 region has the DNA TGTGCCACCAGCATTGTAGCGGGGTTAGAGACCCAGTACTTC.

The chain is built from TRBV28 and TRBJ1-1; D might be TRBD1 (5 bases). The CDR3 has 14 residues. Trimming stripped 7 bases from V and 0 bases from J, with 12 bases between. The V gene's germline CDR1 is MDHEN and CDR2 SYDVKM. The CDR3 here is CASIRGSVNTEAFF. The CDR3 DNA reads TGTGCCAGCATTCGGGGGAGCGTGAACACTGAAGCTTTCTTT.

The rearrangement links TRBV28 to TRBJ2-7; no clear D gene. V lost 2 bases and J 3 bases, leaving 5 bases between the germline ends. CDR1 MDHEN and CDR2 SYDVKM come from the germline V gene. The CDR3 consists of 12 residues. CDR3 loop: CASSLHGYEQYF. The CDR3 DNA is TGTGCCAGCAGTTTACACGGCTACGAGCAGTACTTC.

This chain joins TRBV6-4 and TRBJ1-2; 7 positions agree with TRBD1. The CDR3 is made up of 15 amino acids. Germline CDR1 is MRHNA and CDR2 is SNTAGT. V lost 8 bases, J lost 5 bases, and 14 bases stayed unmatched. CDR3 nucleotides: TGTGCCAGCTCCCCCGAGGGGGCGTCGAGGTATGGCTACACCTTC. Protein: CASSPEGASRYGYTF.

The CDR3: CASSFLAGPYNEQFF. CDR3 DNA: TGTGCCAGCAGTTTTCTAGCGGGGCCCTACAATGAGCAGTTCTTC. The chain carries TRBV7-3 and TRBJ2-1, with 9 bases that match TRBD2. CDR3 length: 15 amino acids. The V gene end was trimmed by 6 bases and the J gene end by 2 bases; junction bases not matched to a gene: 5. The V gene's germline CDR1 is SGHTA and CDR2 FQGTGA. Full variable domain (rest looked up from reference TRBV7-3 and TRBJ2-1): GAGVSQTPSNKVTEKGKYVELRCDPISGHTALYWYRQSLGQGPEFLIYFQGTGAADDSGLPNDRFFAVRPEGSVSTLKIQRTERGDSAVYLCASSFLAGPYNEQFFGPGTRLTVL.

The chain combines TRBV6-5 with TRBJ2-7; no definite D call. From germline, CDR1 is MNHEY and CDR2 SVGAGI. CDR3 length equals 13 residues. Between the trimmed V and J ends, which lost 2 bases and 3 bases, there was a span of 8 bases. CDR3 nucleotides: TGTGCCAGCAGTTACGGCGGAAGCTACGAGCAGTACTTC. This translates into CASSYGGSYEQYF.

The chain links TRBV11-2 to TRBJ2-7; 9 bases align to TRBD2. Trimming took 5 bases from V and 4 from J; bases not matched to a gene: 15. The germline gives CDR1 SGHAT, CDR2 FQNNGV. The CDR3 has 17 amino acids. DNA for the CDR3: TGTGCCAGCAGCCAGGGGGGGAGTAGCGGGGGAGGGTACGAGCAGTACTTC. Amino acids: CASSQGGSSGGGYEQYF.

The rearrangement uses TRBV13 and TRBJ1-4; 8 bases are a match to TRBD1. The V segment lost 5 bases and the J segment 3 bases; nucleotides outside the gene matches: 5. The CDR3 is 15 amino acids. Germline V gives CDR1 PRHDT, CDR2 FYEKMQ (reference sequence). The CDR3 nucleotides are TGTGCCAGCAGCCCAGGACAGGGACCTAATGAAAAACTGTTTTTT. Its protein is CASSPGQGPNEKLFF.

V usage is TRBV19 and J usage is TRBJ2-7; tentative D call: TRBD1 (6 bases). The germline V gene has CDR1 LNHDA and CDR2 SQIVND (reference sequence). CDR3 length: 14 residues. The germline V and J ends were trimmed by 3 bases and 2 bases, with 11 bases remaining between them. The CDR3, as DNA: TGTGCCAGTAGTATCCAGGGGAAGACCTACGAGCAGTACTTC. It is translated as CASSIQGKTYEQYF.

Here the CDR3 DNA reads TGCGCCAGCAGCTTGGCCGGGACAGGGTGGGACAATGAGCAGTTCTTC. Translation gives CASSLAGTGWDNEQFF. This rearrangement joins TRBV5-1 to TRBJ2-1; 9 bases align to TRBD1. In germline, CDR1 is SGHRS, CDR2 YFSETQ. J was trimmed by 5 bases and V by 0 bases; bases with no gene match: 6. This CDR3 comprises 16 residues.

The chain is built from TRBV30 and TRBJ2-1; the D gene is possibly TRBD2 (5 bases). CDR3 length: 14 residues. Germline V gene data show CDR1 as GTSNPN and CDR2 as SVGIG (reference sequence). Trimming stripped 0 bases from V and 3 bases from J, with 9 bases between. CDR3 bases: TGTGCCTGGAGTGTGAGCGGTGTCTACAATGAGCAGTTCTTC. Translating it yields CAWSVSGVYNEQFF.

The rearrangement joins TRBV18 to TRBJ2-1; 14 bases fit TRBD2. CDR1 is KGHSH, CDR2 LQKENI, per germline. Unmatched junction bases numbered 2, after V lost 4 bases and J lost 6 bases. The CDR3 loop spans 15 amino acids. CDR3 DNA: TGTGCCAGCTCACTAGGGACTAGCGGGGGCAATGAGCAGTTCTTC. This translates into CASSLGTSGGNEQFF. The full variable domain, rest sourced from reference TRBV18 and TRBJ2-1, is NAGVMQNPRHLVRRRGQEARLRCSPMKGHSHVYWYRQLPEEGLKFMVYLQKENIIDESGMPKERFSAEFPKEGPSILRIQQVVRGDSAAYFCASSLGTSGGNEQFFGPGTRLTVL.

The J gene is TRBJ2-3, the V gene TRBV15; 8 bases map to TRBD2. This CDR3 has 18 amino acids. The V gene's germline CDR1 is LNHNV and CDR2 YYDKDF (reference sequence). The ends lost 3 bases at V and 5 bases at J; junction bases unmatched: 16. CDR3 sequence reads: CATSSPSWTSRGGDTQYF. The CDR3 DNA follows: TGTGCCACCAGCAGTCCTTCCTGGACTAGCAGGGGAGGAGATACGCAGTATTTT.

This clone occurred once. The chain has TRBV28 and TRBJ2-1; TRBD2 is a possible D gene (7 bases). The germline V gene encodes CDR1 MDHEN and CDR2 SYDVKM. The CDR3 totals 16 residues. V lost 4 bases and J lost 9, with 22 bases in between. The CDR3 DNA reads TGTGCCAGCAGTTCCAGCGGGACATTAGCTATCGGTGAGCAGTTCTTC. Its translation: CASSSSGTLAIGEQFF.

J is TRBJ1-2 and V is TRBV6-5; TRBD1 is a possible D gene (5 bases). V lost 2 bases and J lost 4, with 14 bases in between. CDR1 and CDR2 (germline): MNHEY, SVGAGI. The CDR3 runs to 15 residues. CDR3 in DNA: TGTGCCAGCAGTTACCAGGTCCGGGGGACCTATGGCTACACCTTC. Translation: CASSYQVRGTYGYTF.

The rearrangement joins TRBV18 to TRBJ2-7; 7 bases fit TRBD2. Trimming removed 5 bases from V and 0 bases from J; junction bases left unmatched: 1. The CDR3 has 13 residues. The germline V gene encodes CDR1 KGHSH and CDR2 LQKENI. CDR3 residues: CASSRTSSYEQYF. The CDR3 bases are TGTGCCAGCTCAAGGACTAGCTCCTACGAGCAGTACTTC.

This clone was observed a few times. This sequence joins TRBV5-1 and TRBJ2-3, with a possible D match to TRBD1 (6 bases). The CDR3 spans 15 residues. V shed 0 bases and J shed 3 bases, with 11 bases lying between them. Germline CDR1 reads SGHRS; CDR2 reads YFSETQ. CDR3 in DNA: TGCGCCAGCAGCTTGGGGACAGAAAAGACAGATACGCAGTATTTT. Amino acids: CASSLGTEKTDTQYF.

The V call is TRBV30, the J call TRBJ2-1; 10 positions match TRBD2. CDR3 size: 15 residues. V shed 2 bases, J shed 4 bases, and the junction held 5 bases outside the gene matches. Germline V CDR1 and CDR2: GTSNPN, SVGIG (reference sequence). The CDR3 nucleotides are TGTGCCTGGAGTCCCCTAGCGGGGGCTTACAATGAGCAGTTCTTC. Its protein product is CAWSPLAGAYNEQFF. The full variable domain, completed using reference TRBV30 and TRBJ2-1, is SQTIHQWPATLVQPVGSPLSLECTVEGTSNPNLYWYRQAAGRGLQLLFYSVGIGQISSEVPQNLSASRPQDRQFILSSKKLLLSDSGFYLCAWSPLAGAYNEQFFGPGTRLTVL.

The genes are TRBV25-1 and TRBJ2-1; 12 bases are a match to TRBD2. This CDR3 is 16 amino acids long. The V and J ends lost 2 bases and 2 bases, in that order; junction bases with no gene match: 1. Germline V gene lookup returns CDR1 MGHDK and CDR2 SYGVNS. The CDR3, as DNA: TGTGCCAGCAGTGAACGGACTAGCGGGACCTACAATGAGCAGTTCTTC. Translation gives CASSERTSGTYNEQFF.

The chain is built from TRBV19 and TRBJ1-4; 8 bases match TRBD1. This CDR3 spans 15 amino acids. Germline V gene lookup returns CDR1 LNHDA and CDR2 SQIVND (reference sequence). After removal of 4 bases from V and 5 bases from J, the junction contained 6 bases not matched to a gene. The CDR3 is CASSRVGQGNEKLFF. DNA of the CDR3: TGTGCCAGTAGTAGAGTCGGACAGGGAAATGAAAAACTGTTTTTT.

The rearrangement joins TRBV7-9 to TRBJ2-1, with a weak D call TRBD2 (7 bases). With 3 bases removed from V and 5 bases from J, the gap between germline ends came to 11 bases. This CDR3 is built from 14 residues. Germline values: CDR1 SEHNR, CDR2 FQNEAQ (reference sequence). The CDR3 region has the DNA TGTGCCAGCAGCTTGGGGGGGCTCAACAATGAGCAGTTCTTC. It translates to CASSLGGLNNEQFF. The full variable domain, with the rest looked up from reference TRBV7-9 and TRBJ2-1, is DTGVSQNPRHKITKRGQNVTFRCDPISEHNRLYWYRQTLGQGPEFLTYFQNEAQLEKSRLLSDRFSAERPKGSFSTLEIQRTEQGDSAMYLCASSLGGLNNEQFFGPGTRLTVL.